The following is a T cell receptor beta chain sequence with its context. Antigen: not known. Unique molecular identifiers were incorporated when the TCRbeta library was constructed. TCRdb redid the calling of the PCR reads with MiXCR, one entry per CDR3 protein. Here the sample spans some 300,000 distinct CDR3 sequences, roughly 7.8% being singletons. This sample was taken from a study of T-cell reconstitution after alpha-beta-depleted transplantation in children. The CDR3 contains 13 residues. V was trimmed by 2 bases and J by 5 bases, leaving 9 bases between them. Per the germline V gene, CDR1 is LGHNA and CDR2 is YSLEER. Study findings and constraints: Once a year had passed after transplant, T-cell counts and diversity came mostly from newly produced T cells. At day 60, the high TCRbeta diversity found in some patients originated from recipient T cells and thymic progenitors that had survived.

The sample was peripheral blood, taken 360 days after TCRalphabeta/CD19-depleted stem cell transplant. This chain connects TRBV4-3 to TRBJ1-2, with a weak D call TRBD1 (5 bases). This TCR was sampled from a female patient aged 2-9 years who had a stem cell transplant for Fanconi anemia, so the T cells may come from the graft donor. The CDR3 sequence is CASSQSGAYGYTF. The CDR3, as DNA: TGCGCCAGCAGCCAAAGTGGGGCGTATGGCTACACCTTC.